The rows below give T cell receptor beta chains drawn from one sample of a study of T cells after posttransplantation cyclophosphamide. Some clones are missing from TCRdb's copy, which holds only in-frame ones; the method was immunoSEQ multiplex PCR. The sample holds 15,000 to 25,000 clones, about 85% seen once. The source was PBMCs, collected after allogeneic stem cell transplant with posttransplant cyclophosphamide. The receptors originated from a female patient in her thirties or forties who received an allogeneic stem cell transplant from a related donor, was CMV-positive, and had no GVHD. The T cells may partly be graft donor cells. Both conserved end residues are part of each CDR3. D genes are given only for firm matches. Size is omitted from some rows. Given values are once, few, many or a class for expanded clones.

d_call: .; j_call: TRBJ1-3; clone_size: once; v_call: TRBV28; cdr3_nt: TGTGCCAGCAGTGGCGGCTCTGGAAACACCATATATTTT; cdr3_aa: CASSGGSGNTIYF
d_call: .; j_call: TRBJ1-2; clone_size: few; v_call: TRBV10-3; cdr3_nt: TGTGCCATCAGTGAATTCGAGCAGGGGCTGGGAGACTATGGCTACACCTTC; cdr3_aa: CAISEFEQGLGDYGYTF
d_call: .; j_call: TRBJ2-3; clone_size: .; v_call: TRBV10-1; cdr3_nt: TGCGCCAGCAGTGAGTCGTTCAGAGATACGCAGTATTTT; cdr3_aa: CASSESFRDTQYF
d_call: TRBD2; j_call: TRBJ2-7; clone_size: .; v_call: TRBV28; cdr3_nt: TGTGCCAGCAGTTTCCTAGCGGGAGAAGTAGGGCAGTACTTC; cdr3_aa: CASSFLAGEVGQYF
d_call: .; j_call: TRBJ2-1; clone_size: .; v_call: TRBV4-1; cdr3_nt: TGCGCCAGCAGCCAAGTCCCGTTACACCCTGGCAATGAGCAGTTCTTC; cdr3_aa: CASSQVPLHPGNEQFF
d_call: .; j_call: TRBJ2-7; clone_size: .; v_call: TRBV7-9; cdr3_nt: TGTGCCAGCAGCTTAGCGGGAGGTCCCTACGAGCAGTACTTC; cdr3_aa: CASSLAGGPYEQYF
d_call: .; j_call: TRBJ2-5; clone_size: .; v_call: TRBV19; cdr3_nt: TGTGCCAGTAGGTTCTCCGTCCAAGAGACCCAGTACTTC; cdr3_aa: CASRFSVQETQYF
d_call: .; j_call: TRBJ1-5; clone_size: .; v_call: TRBV7-9; cdr3_nt: TGTGCCAGCAGCTTAAGCGGGGATCAGCCCCAGCATTTT; cdr3_aa: CASSLSGDQPQHF
d_call: .; j_call: TRBJ2-7; clone_size: .; v_call: TRBV14; cdr3_nt: TGTGCCAGCAGCCAAGGGTACAACACCTACGAGCAGTACTTC; cdr3_aa: CASSQGYNTYEQYF
d_call: TRBD2; j_call: TRBJ2-1; clone_size: .; v_call: TRBV19; cdr3_nt: TGTGCCAGTAGTATAACGCTAGCGGCCAATGAGCAGTTCTTC; cdr3_aa: CASSITLAANEQFF
d_call: TRBD1; j_call: TRBJ1-2; clone_size: .; v_call: TRBV28; cdr3_nt: TGTGCCAGCGGGACAGGGCTCTATGGCTACACCTTC; cdr3_aa: CASGTGLYGYTF
d_call: TRBD2; j_call: TRBJ2-5; clone_size: few; v_call: TRBV19; cdr3_nt: TGTGCCAGTAGTATAAAGGAGTTAGCGGGAGTAGAGACCCAGTACTTC; cdr3_aa: CASSIKELAGVETQYF
d_call: TRBD2; j_call: TRBJ2-1; clone_size: once; v_call: TRBV19; cdr3_nt: TGTGCCAGTAGTATACTAGCGGGCAGGAATGAGCAGTTCTTC; cdr3_aa: CASSILAGRNEQFF
d_call: TRBD2; j_call: TRBJ2-1; clone_size: .; v_call: TRBV4-3; cdr3_nt: TGCGCCAGCAGCCAAGTAGTAGCGGGAGTTTTTGAGCAGTTCTTC; cdr3_aa: CASSQVVAGVFEQFF
d_call: TRBD1; j_call: TRBJ1-1; clone_size: .; v_call: TRBV30; cdr3_nt: TGTGCCTGGACACGAAAGGGGGCGGAATGGTCGGGTCCTGAAGCTTTCTTT; cdr3_aa: CAWTRKGAEWSGPEAFF
d_call: TRBD1; j_call: TRBJ1-1; clone_size: .; v_call: TRBV18; cdr3_nt: TGTGCCAGCTCACCATTGGGTGGACAGGGGAACACTGAAGCTTTCTTT; cdr3_aa: CASSPLGGQGNTEAFF
d_call: .; j_call: TRBJ1-2; clone_size: .; v_call: TRBV19; cdr3_nt: TGTGCCAGTAGTATAGATGAGGTCTATGGCTACACCTTC; cdr3_aa: CASSIDEVYGYTF
d_call: TRBD2; j_call: TRBJ2-1; clone_size: .; v_call: TRBV5-1; cdr3_nt: TGCGCCAGCAATAGCGGGACCACCTACAATGAGCAGTTCTTC; cdr3_aa: CASNSGTTYNEQFF
d_call: TRBD1; j_call: TRBJ2-7; clone_size: .; v_call: TRBV28; cdr3_nt: TGTGCCAGCAGCTACCCCGGGACAGGGCTCTACGAGCAGTACTTC; cdr3_aa: CASSYPGTGLYEQYF
d_call: .; j_call: TRBJ2-1; clone_size: .; v_call: TRBV5-1; cdr3_nt: TGCGCCAGCAGCCCAGCGTTGAATGAGCAGTTCTTC; cdr3_aa: CASSPALNEQFF
d_call: TRBD2; j_call: TRBJ2-1; clone_size: once; v_call: TRBV9; cdr3_nt: TGTGCCAGCAGTTCGACTAGCGGATACTACAATGAGCAGTTCTTC; cdr3_aa: CASSSTSGYYNEQFF
d_call: TRBD1; j_call: TRBJ2-5; clone_size: .; v_call: TRBV6-5; cdr3_nt: TGTGCCAGCAGTTACTCGACAGGGGCCGAGACCCAGTACTTC; cdr3_aa: CASSYSTGAETQYF
d_call: .; j_call: TRBJ2-2; clone_size: .; v_call: TRBV6-5; cdr3_nt: TGTGCCAGCAGAAGGGGGAACACCGGGGAGCTGTTTTTT; cdr3_aa: CASRRGNTGELFF
d_call: TRBD2; j_call: TRBJ2-7; clone_size: once; v_call: TRBV7-8; cdr3_nt: TGTGCCAGCAGCTTAGGGGGGGGGACTAGGTCCTACGAGCAGTACTTC; cdr3_aa: CASSLGGGTRSYEQYF
d_call: .; j_call: TRBJ2-7; clone_size: few; v_call: TRBV6-5; cdr3_nt: TGTGCCAGCAGACGGGACTTTTTCTCCTACGAGCAGTACTTC; cdr3_aa: CASRRDFFSYEQYF
d_call: TRBD1; j_call: TRBJ1-2; clone_size: .; v_call: TRBV28; cdr3_nt: TGTGCCAGCAGTTCGGGACAGGGTGGTGGCTACACCTTC; cdr3_aa: CASSSGQGGGYTF
d_call: .; j_call: TRBJ2-1; clone_size: .; v_call: TRBV5-1; cdr3_nt: TGCGCCAGCAGCTTACAGGATCTCGATGAGCAGTTCTTC; cdr3_aa: CASSLQDLDEQFF
d_call: TRBD2; j_call: TRBJ2-7; clone_size: .; v_call: TRBV6-1; cdr3_nt: TGTGCCAGCAGTGCGGTAGCGGGAGTCTACGAGCAGTACTTC; cdr3_aa: CASSAVAGVYEQYF
d_call: TRBD2; j_call: TRBJ2-7; clone_size: .; v_call: TRBV28; cdr3_nt: TGTGCCACCGTTAGAAGGGGACTAGCCTACGAGCAGTACTTC; cdr3_aa: CATVRRGLAYEQYF
d_call: .; j_call: TRBJ1-3; clone_size: .; v_call: TRBV27; cdr3_nt: TGTGCCAGCAGTAGAACGATCACAGGATTCTCTGGAAACACCATATATTTT; cdr3_aa: CASSRTITGFSGNTIYF
d_call: TRBD1; j_call: TRBJ1-5; clone_size: .; v_call: TRBV7-6; cdr3_nt: TGTGCCAGCAGTTCCGGACAGGGGAATCAGCCCCAGCATTTT; cdr3_aa: CASSSGQGNQPQHF
d_call: .; j_call: TRBJ2-6; clone_size: .; v_call: TRBV7-2; cdr3_nt: TGTGCCAGCAGCTTTGGGTGGGAGGGGGCCAACGTCCTGACTTTC; cdr3_aa: CASSFGWEGANVLTF
d_call: .; j_call: TRBJ2-1; clone_size: .; v_call: TRBV21-1; cdr3_nt: TGTGCCAGCAGCAAATTAGCGGGAGGGCCCGAGAGAAGGTCCTACAATGAGCAGTTCTTC; cdr3_aa: CASSKLAGGPERRSYNEQFF
d_call: TRBD2; j_call: TRBJ2-7; clone_size: .; v_call: TRBV28; cdr3_nt: TGTGCCAGCAGTGCCTCTAGCGGGATTTACGAGCAGTACTTC; cdr3_aa: CASSASSGIYEQYF
d_call: .; j_call: TRBJ2-7; clone_size: .; v_call: TRBV19; cdr3_nt: TGTGCCAGTAGCGGGGACAACACCTACGAGCAGTACTTC; cdr3_aa: CASSGDNTYEQYF
d_call: .; j_call: TRBJ2-7; clone_size: few; v_call: TRBV10-3; cdr3_nt: TGTGCCATCAGTGGGCAGGGATTATCCTACGAGCAGTACTTC; cdr3_aa: CAISGQGLSYEQYF
d_call: .; j_call: TRBJ2-2; clone_size: once; v_call: TRBV30; cdr3_nt: TGTGCCTGGAGGGATGGAGATCCCGGGGAGCTGTTTTTT; cdr3_aa: CAWRDGDPGELFF
d_call: TRBD1; j_call: TRBJ2-1; clone_size: .; v_call: TRBV30; cdr3_nt: TGTGCCTGGGGGACAGGGGAATCCAATGAGCAGTTCTTC; cdr3_aa: CAWGTGESNEQFF
d_call: .; j_call: TRBJ2-7; clone_size: .; v_call: TRBV28; cdr3_nt: TGTGCCAGCAGTCCAGGGGCCCTTCCCGAGGACGAGCAGTACTTC; cdr3_aa: CASSPGALPEDEQYF
d_call: TRBD1; j_call: TRBJ2-1; clone_size: once; v_call: TRBV5-1; cdr3_nt: TGCGCCAGCAGCCTCGTACAGGGGGCCGATGAGCAGTTCTTC; cdr3_aa: CASSLVQGADEQFF
d_call: TRBD2; j_call: TRBJ2-1; clone_size: .; v_call: TRBV5-1; cdr3_nt: TGCGCCAGCAGCTTGGGTCCGGGAGGCTTTAATGAGCAGTTCTTC; cdr3_aa: CASSLGPGGFNEQFF
d_call: .; j_call: TRBJ1-2; clone_size: .; v_call: TRBV7-9; cdr3_nt: TGTGCCAGCAGCTTAGAGGACAGTTCCTATGGCTACACCTTC; cdr3_aa: CASSLEDSSYGYTF
d_call: TRBD2; j_call: TRBJ2-5; clone_size: .; v_call: TRBV18; cdr3_nt: TGTGCCAGCTCAGGACTAGCGGGAGCCTGGGAGACCCAGTACTTC; cdr3_aa: CASSGLAGAWETQYF